The 25 T cell receptor beta chains listed next were all sequenced from one sample in a study of T cell responses to AZD1222 COVID-19 vaccine. Only in-frame clones appear in the TCRdb table, and some are missing; sequencing was by immunoSEQ multiplex PCR. The table has about 120,000 clones, about 86% seen once; the top ten hold 2.5% to 3.5%. The material was peripheral blood, obtained 28 days after the second AZD1222 dose. Source of these receptors: an adult who received the AZD1222 COVID-19 vaccine.

The V and J genes are TRBV28 and TRBJ1-5; 7 bases are shared with TRBD1. The germline CDR1 and CDR2 sequences are MDHEN and SYDVKM. The CDR3 totals 18 residues. The J segment lost 0 bases and the V segment lost 6 bases, leaving 14 bases of the junction unmatched. This CDR3 reads CASRAGQSGVYSNQPQHF. CDR3 DNA sequence: TGTGCCAGCAGAGCGGGACAGTCAGGGGTATATAGCAATCAGCCCCAGCATTTT.

This clone occurred a few times. The chain links TRBV5-4 to TRBJ2-3; D is perhaps TRBD1 (5 bases). V lost 2 bases to trimming and J lost 2 bases, with 9 bases between them. The CDR3 length is 14 residues. Germline CDR1 is SGHNT and CDR2 is YYREEE (reference sequence). CDR3 in DNA: TGTGCCAGCAGCTTAGACAGCGTCACAGATACGCAGTATTTT. It is translated as CASSLDSVTDTQYF.

This clone was counted once. This chain links TRBV21-1 with TRBJ2-7; the listed D gene, TRBD2, was not tested against the DNA. TRBV21-1 represents a pseudogene. The CDR3 runs 13 residues. The CDR3 coding sequence is TGTGCCAGCAGCAAAGAACCGGGATACGAGCAGTACTTC. It codes for CASSKEPGYEQYF.

The J gene is TRBJ1-1, the V gene TRBV18; the D gene is possibly TRBD1 (6 bases). Looked up from germline, CDR1 is KGHSH and CDR2 is LQKENI. V was trimmed by 8 bases and J by 1 base, leaving 11 bases between them. The CDR3 has 13 residues. DNA of the CDR3: TGTGCCAGCCATACGACAGGGAACACTGAAGCTTTCTTT. Amino acid sequence: CASHTTGNTEAFF.

This clone appeared a few times. The chain is built from TRBV5-1 and TRBJ1-5; 7 nucleotides align to TRBD1. Unmatched junction bases numbered 9, after V lost 0 bases and J lost 0 bases. The CDR3 runs 18 residues. Germline V lookup: CDR1 SGHRS, CDR2 YFSETQ. CDR3 sequence: CASSLEGTEDYSNQPQHF. CDR3 bases: TGCGCCAGCAGCTTGGAGGGGACAGAAGATTATAGCAATCAGCCCCAGCATTTT. Full variable domain (outside the CDR3, taken from reference TRBV5-1 and TRBJ1-5): KAGVTQTPRYLIKTRGQQVTLSCSPISGHRSVSWYQQTPGQGLQFLFEYFSETQRNKGNFPGRFSGRQFSNSRSEMNVSTLELGDSALYLCASSLEGTEDYSNQPQHFGDGTRLSIL.

The chain links TRBV2 to TRBJ1-2; D may be TRBD1 (5 bases). CDR3 length: 13 amino acids. The V end lost 6 bases, the J end lost 8 bases, and 16 bases lay between the germline ends. Germline CDR1 SNHLY, CDR2 FYNNEI. CDR3 residues: CASRGELIKGYTF. The CDR3 DNA is TGTGCCAGCAGGGGGGAGTTGATCAAGGGCTACACCTTC.

The genes are TRBV15 and TRBJ2-7; tentatively, D is TRBD2 (6 bases). Germline V gene sequence: CDR1 LNHNV, CDR2 YYDKDF (reference sequence). V dropped 6 bases and J dropped 0 bases, with 12 bases sitting between them. This CDR3 has 14 amino acids. The CDR3 coding sequence is TGTGCCACCAGTGAAGGAGGGGTCTCCTACGAGCAGTACTTC. This gives the protein CATSEGGVSYEQYF. The whole variable domain, remainder taken from reference TRBV15 and TRBJ2-7, is DAMVIQNPRYQVTQFGKPVTLSCSQTLNHNVMYWYQQKSSQAPKLLFHYYDKDFNNEADTPDNFQSRRPNTSFCFLDIRSPGLGDTAMYLCATSEGGVSYEQYFGPGTRLTVT.

The CDR3 region has the DNA TGTGCCTGGAGGAGCGGGGTCACAGATACGCAGTATTTT. It translates to CAWRSGVTDTQYF. V usage is TRBV30 and J usage is TRBJ2-3; 7 positions agree with TRBD2. Germline values: CDR1 GTSNPN, CDR2 SVGIG (reference sequence). V gave up 3 bases and J gave up 2 bases; unmatched junction bases: 2. There are 13 residues in the CDR3.

The chain couples TRBV19 to TRBJ2-4; D not resolved. Germline-derived CDR1 and CDR2 are LNHDA and SQIVND (reference sequence). V was shortened by 7 bases and J by 3 bases, with 16 bases between the two germline ends. The length of the CDR3 is 15 residues. CDR3 in DNA: TGTGCCAGTACCGCAGGAGAACTGGGCAAAAACATTCAGTACTTC. Its translation: CASTAGELGKNIQYF.

The chain employs TRBV2 and TRBJ1-2, with D perhaps TRBD1 (5 bases). Germline lookup yields CDR1 SNHLY and CDR2 FYNNEI. V was shortened by 2 bases and J by 5 bases, with 24 bases between the two germline ends. This CDR3 is built from 18 residues. CDR3 residues: CASSERVLPGRLVYGYTF. In DNA form, the CDR3 reads TGTGCCAGCAGTGAACGAGTCCTCCCGGGACGGTTGGTTTATGGCTACACCTTC.

V and J are TRBV27 and TRBJ1-2; TRBD1 agrees at 7 bases. The germline V gene has CDR1 MNHEY and CDR2 SMNVEV (reference sequence). With 3 bases clipped from V and 0 bases from J, the junction kept 10 bases outside the gene matches. The CDR3 sequence is 17 residues long. As DNA, the CDR3 is TGTGCCAGCAGTTTGTCAGGCGGGACAGAAACTAACTATGGCTACACCTTC. It translates to CASSLSGGTETNYGYTF.

The chain is built from TRBV6-6 and TRBJ2-1; D remains unclear. In germline, CDR1 is MNHNY, CDR2 SVGAGI (reference sequence). Trimming cost V 6 bases and J 8 bases, with 8 bases left between them. This CDR3 has 11 residues. The CDR3 spells CASSHTHEQFF. As DNA, the CDR3 is TGTGCCAGCAGCCACACCCATGAGCAGTTCTTC.

The genes are TRBV15 and TRBJ1-2; no definite D call. Looked up from germline, CDR1 is LNHNV and CDR2 is YYDKDF (reference sequence). This CDR3 contains 15 residues. The V end lost 0 bases, the J end lost 0 bases, and 8 bases lay between the germline ends. The chain's CDR3 is CATSRDMTPNYGYTF. The CDR3 coding sequence is TGTGCCACCAGCAGAGATATGACACCTAACTATGGCTACACCTTC.

The gene calls are TRBV28 and TRBJ1-5; D not resolved. Germline values: CDR1 MDHEN, CDR2 SYDVKM. The CDR3 is made up of 15 amino acids. V was clipped by 3 bases and J by 0 bases, with 9 bases between them. CDR3 loop: CASSLAGDSNQPQHF. In DNA form, the CDR3 reads TGTGCCAGCAGTTTGGCTGGGGATAGCAATCAGCCCCAGCATTTT.

The rearrangement uses TRBV5-1 and TRBJ2-3; 7 bases line up with TRBD1. Germline lookup yields CDR1 SGHRS and CDR2 YFSETQ. V gave up 1 base and J gave up 3 bases; unmatched junction bases: 2. The CDR3 length is 14 residues. The CDR3, as DNA: TGCGCCAGCAGCTTGACAGGGGCAACAGATACGCAGTATTTT. This codes for CASSLTGATDTQYF.

V and J are TRBV7-9 and TRBJ1-2, with unresolved D. The V end was cut by 1 base, the J end by 4 bases, with 13 bases between. Germline V gene sequence: CDR1 SEHNR, CDR2 FQNEAQ (reference sequence). The CDR3 spans 15 residues. For the CDR3, the DNA is TGTGCCAGCAGCTTAGTAGGCAACCGAGTCTATGGCTACACCTTC. This translates into CASSLVGNRVYGYTF. The full variable domain, with the rest looked up from reference TRBV7-9 and TRBJ1-2, is DTGVSQNPRHKITKRGQNVTFRCDPISEHNRLYWYRQTLGQGPEFLTYFQNEAQLEKSRLLSDRFSAERPKGSFSTLEIQRTEQGDSAMYLCASSLVGNRVYGYTFGSGTRLTVV.

The rearrangement joins TRBV15 to TRBJ1-2, with TRBD1 as a possible D gene (6 bases). Germline V gene lookup returns CDR1 LNHNV and CDR2 YYDKDF (reference sequence). CDR3 length: 14 residues. Deletions cut 3 bases from V and 4 bases from J, with 12 bases between. The CDR3: CATSSYTGSYGYTF. DNA for the CDR3: TGTGCCACCAGCAGCTATACAGGGTCCTATGGCTACACCTTC.

The rearrangement joins TRBV28 to TRBJ1-1; D call uncertain. V shed 2 bases and J shed 4 bases, with 11 bases lying between them. Per the germline V gene, CDR1 is MDHEN and CDR2 is SYDVKM. This CDR3 is built from 14 residues. The CDR3, as DNA: TGTGCCAGCAGTTTAGGCCCGTCCACCACTGAAGCTTTCTTT. It translates to CASSLGPSTTEAFF.

The genes are TRBV3-1 (or the pseudogene TRBV3-2) and TRBJ2-4; 8 bases align to TRBD1. The germline V gene encodes CDR1 LGHDT and CDR2 YNNKEL (reference sequence). The CDR3 is 15 residues long. V lost 6 bases, J lost 2 bases, and 6 bases stayed unmatched. DNA for the CDR3: TGTGCCAGCAGATCAGGGGGCGCGACCAAAAACATTCAGTACTTC. This sequence encodes CASRSGGATKNIQYF.

The rearrangement links TRBV5-1 to TRBJ1-1, with D tentatively TRBD1 (5 bases). The V end lost 0 bases, the J end lost 1 base, and 10 bases lay between the germline ends. CDR3 length: 15 amino acids. CDR1 and CDR2 (germline): SGHRS, YFSETQ. This CDR3 is CASSLEPQGNTEAFF. The CDR3 DNA sequence: TGCGCCAGCAGCTTGGAACCCCAGGGGAACACTGAAGCTTTCTTT.

V is TRBV19 and J is TRBJ1-2, with D possibly TRBD1 on 6 matching bases. V lost 4 bases to trimming and J lost 5 bases, with 11 bases between them. The CDR3 loop spans 13 amino acids. From germline, CDR1 is LNHDA and CDR2 SQIVND (reference sequence). CDR3 sequence: CASSSQGRYGYTF. The CDR3 DNA is TGTGCCAGTAGTAGTCAGGGGAGGTATGGCTACACCTTC.

The chain couples TRBV7-9 to TRBJ2-2; the match to TRBD1 covers 7 bases. Germline V lookup: CDR1 SEHNR, CDR2 FQNEAQ (reference sequence). The CDR3 is 14 amino acids. The ends lost 4 bases at V and 4 bases at J; junction bases unmatched: 3. This chain's CDR3 is CASSSGTATGELFF. The CDR3 region has the DNA TGTGCCAGCAGCTCCGGGACAGCCACCGGGGAGCTGTTTTTT.

This clone appeared once. V gene TRBV2 combines with J gene TRBJ1-2, with TRBD1 matching 8 bases. V lost 2 bases, J lost 4 bases, and 9 bases stayed unmatched. This CDR3 has 16 amino acids. CDR1 is SNHLY, CDR2 FYNNEI, per germline. This CDR3 reads CASSELGQGAGYGYTF. CDR3 sequence (DNA): TGTGCCAGCAGTGAATTGGGGCAGGGGGCGGGCTATGGCTACACCTTC. Based on the CDR3 plus reference TRBV2 and TRBJ1-2, the full variable domain is EPEVTQTPSHQVTQMGQEVILRCVPISNHLYFYWYRQILGQKVEFLVSFYNNEISEKSEIFDDQFSVERPDGSNFTLKIRSTKLEDSAMYFCASSELGQGAGYGYTFGSGTRLTVV.

V is TRBV30 and J is TRBJ1-1, with no clear D. V lost 3 bases and J 1 base, leaving 9 bases between the germline ends. Germline V gene data show CDR1 as GTSNPN and CDR2 as SVGIG (reference sequence). This CDR3 is built from 13 residues. CDR3 residues: CAWSAIRNTEAFF. The CDR3 DNA sequence: TGTGCCTGGAGCGCGATCCGGAACACTGAAGCTTTCTTT.

This chain joins TRBV6-6 and TRBJ1-5, with no clear D. Germline V gene data show CDR1 as MNHNY and CDR2 as SVGAGI (reference sequence). V lost 4 bases and J lost 3, with 7 bases in between. This CDR3 contains 13 residues. In DNA form, the CDR3 reads TGTGCCAGCAGTTCGGGCCACAATCAGCCCCAGCATTTT. Protein: CASSSGHNQPQHF.